Described below is a single TCR beta chain sequence and its context. This sample was taken from a study of blood T cells in healthy people across ages. CDR3 size: 14 residues. Trimming removed 0 bases from V and 8 bases from J, with 12 bases in between. Looked up from germline, CDR1 is ENHRY and CDR2 is SYGVKD. Combining a sample-barcoded 5' primer with a J-beta primer mix, a second PCR ran for roughly 6 to 11 cycles. TCRdb ran MiXCR on the 5' RACE reads and lists one entry per CDR3 protein. The profile shows some 1.1 million distinct CDR3 sequences, 35% to 40% of them singletons. This TCR derives from a young man in good health. V gene TRBV10-3 combines with J gene TRBJ2-3; D is ambiguous. The sequenced sample was blood. This chain's CDR3 is CAISESPIDATQYF. DNA of the CDR3: TGTGCCATCAGTGAGTCGCCAATAGATGCTACGCAGTATTTT.